Shown below are 18 T cell receptor beta chains from a single sample sequenced in a study of glioma-infiltrating T cells after dendritic cell vaccination. The data were produced by immunoSEQ multiplex PCR, yet TCRdb's version contains in-frame clones alone and is incomplete. Seen here are about 99,000 clones, roughly 76% observed once, and the top ten hold approximately 12%. The sequenced sample was blood, obtained before dendritic cell vaccination. The receptor source for this set is a human donor with glioblastoma.

The genes are TRBV5-1 and TRBJ2-2, with D unclear. This CDR3 has 14 residues. Looked up from germline, CDR1 is SGHRS and CDR2 is YFSETQ. Between the trimmed V and J ends, which lost 4 bases and 6 bases, there was a span of 13 bases. The CDR3, as DNA: TGCGCCAGCAGCCCAAGCGAGGCTGCCGGGGAGCTGTTTTTT. Translation: CASSPSEAAGELFF.

This rearrangement joins TRBV7-2 to TRBJ2-5, with 8 bases matching TRBD2. Germline V gives CDR1 SGHTA, CDR2 FQGNSA. This CDR3 comprises 15 residues. V gave up 0 bases and J gave up 5 bases; unmatched junction bases: 5. CDR3 residues: CASSLAGGVPETQYF. CDR3 nucleotides: TGTGCCAGCAGCTTAGCCGGGGGGGTGCCTGAGACCCAGTACTTC. Drawing the rest from reference TRBV7-2 and TRBJ2-5, the complete variable domain is GAGVSQSPSNKVTEKGKDVELRCDPISGHTALYWYRQSLGQGLEFLIYFQGNSAPDKSGLPSDRFSAERTGGSVSTLTIQRTQQEDSAVYLCASSLAGGVPETQYFGPGTRLLVL.

The chain has TRBV10-2 and TRBJ1-3; possible D gene TRBD1, 6 bases. This CDR3 has 14 amino acids. V was trimmed by 2 bases and J by 2 bases, leaving 7 bases between them. Looked up from germline, CDR1 is WSHSY and CDR2 is SAAADI. CDR3 in DNA: TGCGCCAGCAGTGAGGCAGGGGCTGGAAACACCATATATTTT. Translating it yields CASSEAGAGNTIYF.

This chain uses TRBV6-5 with TRBJ2-7; no clear D. This CDR3 contains 13 residues. Germline V lookup: CDR1 MNHEY, CDR2 SVGAGI. Trimming removed 5 bases at V and 5 bases at J, with 13 bases between. CDR3 DNA: TGTGCCAGCAGTATGCGGATTTTAAACGAGCAGTACTTC. Its protein is CASSMRILNEQYF.

The chain uses TRBV7-8 and TRBJ2-3; TRBD1 matches at 8 bases. This CDR3 comprises 14 residues. Germline assignment: CDR1 SGHVS and CDR2 FQNEAQ. Trimming at V came to 3 bases and at J to 5 bases, leaving 4 bases not matched to a gene. The CDR3 loop reads CASSLGQAGDTQYF. CDR3 DNA: TGTGCCAGCAGCTTGGGACAGGCTGGAGATACGCAGTATTTT.

The chain has TRBV4-3 and TRBJ2-3; no clear D. CDR3 length: 14 residues. Germline CDR1 LGHNA, CDR2 YSLEER. Trimming took 0 bases from V and 8 from J, leaving 12 bases between them. In DNA, the CDR3 is TGCGCCAGCAGCCAAGATCCCAGCTCGGGTACGCAGTATTTT. It codes for CASSQDPSSGTQYF.

This rearrangement joins TRBV21-1 to TRBJ2-5; TRBD1, the table's D call, was not compared with the DNA. TRBV21-1 is marked as a pseudogene. The CDR3 has 12 amino acids. DNA for the CDR3: TGTGCCAGCCACGACAGGGAAGAGACCCAGTACTTC. The encoded protein is CASHDREETQYF.

This clone was recorded once. V and J are TRBV5-1 and TRBJ2-7; D perhaps matches TRBD1 (5 bases). Germline V gene lookup returns CDR1 SGHRS and CDR2 YFSETQ. V lost 0 bases and J lost 2, with 12 bases in between. This CDR3 spans 15 amino acids. This CDR3 reads CASSLAQGQTYEQYF. In nucleotides, the CDR3 is TGCGCCAGCAGCTTGGCGCAGGGCCAGACCTACGAGCAGTACTTC. Filled out from reference TRBV5-1 and TRBJ2-7, the complete variable domain reads KAGVTQTPRYLIKTRGQQVTLSCSPISGHRSVSWYQQTPGQGLQFLFEYFSETQRNKGNFPGRFSGRQFSNSRSEMNVSTLELGDSALYLCASSLAQGQTYEQYFGPGTRLTVT.

This chain links TRBV6-4 with TRBJ2-3, with 8 nucleotides matching TRBD2. With V trimmed by 3 bases and J by 1 base, 3 bases remained unmatched. Germline V gene lookup returns CDR1 MRHNA and CDR2 SNTAGT. The CDR3 length is 15 residues. Here the CDR3 reads CASSDGSGGTDTQYF. The CDR3 DNA follows: TGTGCCAGCAGTGATGGTAGCGGGGGCACAGATACGCAGTATTTT.

The chain carries TRBV14 and TRBJ2-5; a possible D gene is TRBD2 (6 bases). The CDR3 is made up of 14 amino acids. CDR1 and CDR2 from the germline V gene are SGHDN and FVKESK. The V end lost 4 bases, the J end lost 2 bases, and 11 bases lay between the germline ends. DNA of the CDR3: TGTGCCAGCAGCCGTGGGACTCAACAAGAGACCCAGTACTTC. It translates to CASSRGTQQETQYF.

This clone has only a few counts. The chain is built from TRBV7-9 and TRBJ2-7; 12 bases fit TRBD2. J gave up 3 bases and V 6 bases, and 9 bases lay outside the gene matches. Germline loops: CDR1 SEHNR, CDR2 FQNEAQ (reference sequence). CDR3 length equals 16 residues. CDR3 sequence: CASSSGLAGTRYEQYF. The CDR3 DNA sequence: TGTGCCAGCAGTTCAGGACTAGCGGGAACCCGCTACGAGCAGTACTTC.

The genes are TRBV2 and TRBJ2-1; 7 bases align to TRBD2. The CDR3 totals 13 residues. V shed 6 bases, J shed 2 bases, and the junction held 1 base outside the gene matches. Germline CDR1 SNHLY, CDR2 FYNNEI. The CDR3 DNA reads TGTGCCAGCAGGGGGGGGACCTACAATGAGCAGTTCTTC. This encodes CASRGGTYNEQFF.

The genes are TRBV5-1 and TRBJ1-1; D is possibly TRBD1 (6 bases). V shed 2 bases and J shed 0 bases, with 8 bases lying between them. Looked up from germline, CDR1 is SGHRS and CDR2 is YFSETQ. This CDR3 comprises 14 residues. The CDR3 sequence: CASSLEGVNTEAFF. The CDR3 bases are TGCGCCAGCAGCTTAGAGGGGGTGAACACTGAAGCTTTCTTT.

This clone was observed a handful of times. The gene calls are TRBV30 and TRBJ1-1; D is possibly TRBD1 (5 bases). V lost 4 bases and J lost 5, with 8 bases in between. Germline loops: CDR1 GTSNPN, CDR2 SVGIG (reference sequence). This CDR3 contains 11 residues. Here the CDR3 reads CAWKGLTEAFF. The DNA of the CDR3 is TGTGCCTGGAAGGGGTTAACTGAAGCTTTCTTT.

The chain employs TRBV6-1 and TRBJ2-5, with 9 bases that match TRBD2. The CDR3 has 15 residues. CDR1 is MNHNS, CDR2 SASEGT, per germline. J was trimmed by 5 bases and V by 7 bases; bases with no gene match: 11. As DNA, the CDR3 is TGTGCCAGCACCCGGTCCTGGCGGGGGGGGGAGACCCAGTACTTC. Residues: CASTRSWRGGETQYF.

V is TRBV11-3 and J is TRBJ2-1; 10 bases fit TRBD2. V gave up 0 bases and J gave up 9 bases; unmatched junction bases: 8. Germline V gene data show CDR1 as SGHNT and CDR2 as YENEEA. The CDR3 has 16 amino acids. The CDR3 nucleotides read TGTGCCAGCAGCTTAGACCAGCGGGGGGGCCGAAGTGAGCAGTTCTTC. The encoded protein is CASSLDQRGGRSEQFF.

The chain has TRBV11-2 and TRBJ1-3; D remains ambiguous. Germline-derived CDR1 and CDR2 are SGHAT and FQNNGV. The V gene lost 0 bases and the J gene lost 0 bases, with 3 bases spanning the gap. The CDR3 runs to 14 residues. CDR3 sequence (DNA): TGTGCCAGCAGCTTAGACGGCTCTGGAAACACCATATATTTT. As protein: CASSLDGSGNTIYF.

The genes are TRBV6-5 and TRBJ2-1; TRBD2 might be the D (5 bases). The CDR3 length is 14 residues. Between the trimmed V and J ends, which lost 0 bases and 7 bases, there was a span of 10 bases. Germline CDR1 reads MNHEY; CDR2 reads SVGAGI. The CDR3 sequence is CASSYSRGLNEQFF. The CDR3 DNA follows: TGTGCCAGCAGTTACTCGAGAGGGCTTAATGAGCAGTTCTTC.